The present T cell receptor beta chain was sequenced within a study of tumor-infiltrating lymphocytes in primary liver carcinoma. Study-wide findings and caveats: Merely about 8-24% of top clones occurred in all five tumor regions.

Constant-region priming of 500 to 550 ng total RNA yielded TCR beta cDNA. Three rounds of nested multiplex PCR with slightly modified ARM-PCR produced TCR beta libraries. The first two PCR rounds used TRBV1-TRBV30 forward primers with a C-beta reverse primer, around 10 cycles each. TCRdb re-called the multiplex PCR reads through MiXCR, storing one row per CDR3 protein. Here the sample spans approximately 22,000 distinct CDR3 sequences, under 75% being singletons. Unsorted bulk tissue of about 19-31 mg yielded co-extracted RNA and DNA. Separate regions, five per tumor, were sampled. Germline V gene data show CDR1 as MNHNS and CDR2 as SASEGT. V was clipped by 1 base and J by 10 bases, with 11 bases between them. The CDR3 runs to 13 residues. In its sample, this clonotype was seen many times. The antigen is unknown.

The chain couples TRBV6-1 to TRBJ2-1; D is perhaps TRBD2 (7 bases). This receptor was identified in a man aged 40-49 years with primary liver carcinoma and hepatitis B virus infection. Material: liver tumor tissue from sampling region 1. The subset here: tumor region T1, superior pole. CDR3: CASSEEGGGEQFF. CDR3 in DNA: TGTGCCAGCAGTGAAGAGGGGGGGGGCGAGCAGTTCTTC.